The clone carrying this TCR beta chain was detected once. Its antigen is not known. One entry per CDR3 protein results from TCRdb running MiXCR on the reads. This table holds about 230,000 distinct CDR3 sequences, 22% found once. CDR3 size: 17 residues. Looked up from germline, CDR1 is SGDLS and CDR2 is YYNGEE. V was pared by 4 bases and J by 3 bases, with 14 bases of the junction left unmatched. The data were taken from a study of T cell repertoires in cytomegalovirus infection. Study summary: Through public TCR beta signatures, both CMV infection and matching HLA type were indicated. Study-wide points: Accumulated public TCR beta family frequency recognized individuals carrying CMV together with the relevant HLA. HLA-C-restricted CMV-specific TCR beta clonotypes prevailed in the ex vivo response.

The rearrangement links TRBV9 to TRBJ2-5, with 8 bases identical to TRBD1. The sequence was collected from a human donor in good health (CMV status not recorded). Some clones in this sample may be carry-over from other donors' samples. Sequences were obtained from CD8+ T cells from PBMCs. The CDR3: CASSNPLDRGTEETQYF. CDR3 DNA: TGTGCCAGCAGCAACCCTCTCGACAGGGGCACTGAAGAGACCCAGTACTTC.